Presented here are 27 T cell receptor beta chains from one specimen sequenced in a study of PD-1 blockade in classical Hodgkin lymphoma. All patients relapsed after autologous stem cell transplantation, and brentuximab vedotin exposure varied. Profiling relied on immunoSEQ multiplex PCR, and the TCRdb table lists in-frame clones only, not all of them. Seen here are over 50,000 clones, 81% observed once, and the top ten hold 15% to 20%. The sample was peripheral blood mononuclear cells (PBMCs), taken at baseline. The receptors come from a human donor with classical Hodgkin lymphoma.

The V call is TRBV7-9, the J call TRBJ2-6, with D unresolved. This CDR3 contains 15 residues. Germline-derived CDR1 and CDR2 are SEHNR and FQNEAQ (reference sequence). V was pared by 5 bases and J by 0 bases, with 8 bases between. The CDR3 here is CASSPRSSGANVLTF. CDR3 DNA: TGTGCCAGCAGCCCCCGCAGCTCTGGGGCCAACGTCCTGACTTTC.

The rearrangement links TRBV19 to TRBJ1-2; 7 bases align to TRBD1. Per germline, CDR1 LNHDA and CDR2 SQIVND (reference sequence). V shed 7 bases and J 4 bases; nucleotides not matched to a gene: 9. The CDR3 extends over 14 amino acids. As DNA, the CDR3 is TGTGCCAGTATAAGGGCAGGGGGGATCTATGGCTACACCTTC. This codes for CASIRAGGIYGYTF.

J is TRBJ1-1 and V is TRBV2, with a tentative D call TRBD1 (5 bases). CDR3 size: 13 residues. V gave up 4 bases and J gave up 1 base, with 7 bases separating them. Germline CDR1 and CDR2: SNHLY and FYNNEI. As DNA, the CDR3 is TGTGCCAGCAGTGTAAGGGGGAACACTGAAGCTTTCTTT. This translates into CASSVRGNTEAFF.

The sample holds a few counts of this clone. The chain recombines TRBV7-8 with TRBJ2-7; D remains ambiguous. CDR3 length: 15 residues. The germline V gene has CDR1 SGHVS and CDR2 FQNEAQ. Trimming cost V 3 bases and J 0 bases, with 12 bases left between them. The CDR3: CASSFSYSSSYEQYV. Here the CDR3 DNA reads TGTGCCAGCAGCTTTTCCTACTCCAGCTCCTACGAGCAGTACGTC.

This chain uses TRBV7-9 with TRBJ1-3; D unresolved. Per germline, CDR1 SEHNR and CDR2 FQNEAQ (reference sequence). CDR3 size: 14 residues. The ends were cut back, 4 bases at V and 1 base at J, with 8 bases in the middle. The CDR3 loop reads CASSSEESGNTIYF. The CDR3 nucleotides are TGTGCCAGCAGCTCGGAAGAATCTGGAAACACCATATATTTT.

J is TRBJ2-2 and V is TRBV5-1, with 10 bases identical to TRBD2. V lost 5 bases, J lost 4 bases, and 5 bases stayed unmatched. CDR3 length: 15 residues. The germline gives CDR1 SGHRS, CDR2 YFSETQ. CDR3 in amino acids: CASRPGLAFTGELFF. CDR3 nucleotide sequence: TGCGCCAGCAGGCCGGGACTAGCGTTCACCGGGGAGCTGTTTTTT.

The chain is built from TRBV19 and TRBJ1-5, with D possibly TRBD1 on 5 matching bases. Trimming took off 4 bases at V and 2 bases at J, with 12 bases between the two ends. CDR1 and CDR2 from the germline V gene are LNHDA and SQIVND (reference sequence). This CDR3 contains 15 residues. The CDR3 nucleotides are TGTGCCAGTAGTAGTCAGGGATATGGCAATCAGCCCCAGCATTTT. Translation gives CASSSQGYGNQPQHF.

The chain combines TRBV2 with TRBJ1-4; the match to TRBD1 covers 8 bases. The CDR3 covers 13 residues. V gave up 5 bases and J gave up 7 bases; unmatched junction bases: 3. The germline gives CDR1 SNHLY, CDR2 FYNNEI. CDR3 sequence (DNA): TGTGCCAGCAGTCGACAGGGGAGTGAAAAACTGTTTTTT. It is translated as CASSRQGSEKLFF.

The chain links TRBV10-3 to TRBJ2-1, with 7 nucleotides matching TRBD2. Germline loops: CDR1 ENHRY, CDR2 SYGVKD. The CDR3 length is 14 residues. The ends lost 3 bases at V and 4 bases at J; junction bases unmatched: 3. CDR3 residues: CAISESGTYNEQFF. As DNA, the CDR3 is TGTGCCATCAGTGAAAGCGGGACGTACAATGAGCAGTTCTTC.

This clone was picked up a small number of times. The chain recombines TRBV30 with TRBJ1-6; D gene ambiguous. V was pared by 0 bases and J by 7 bases, with 13 bases between. Germline CDR1 reads GTSNPN; CDR2 reads SVGIG (reference sequence). The CDR3 extends over 15 amino acids. The CDR3 reads CAWSVTGLPNSPLHF. In DNA form, the CDR3 reads TGTGCCTGGAGTGTAACCGGACTCCCAAATTCACCCCTCCACTTT.

The chain has TRBV29-1 and TRBJ2-5; D is perhaps TRBD1 or TRBD2 (5 bases each). Trimming pared 3 bases from V and 5 bases from J, leaving 19 bases between. Germline CDR1 is SQVTM and CDR2 is ANQGSEA. The CDR3 consists of 15 residues. The CDR3 sequence is CSVDTGQGSGETQYF. Here the CDR3 DNA reads TGCAGCGTTGATACGGGGCAGGGTTCGGGGGAGACCCAGTACTTC.

This rearrangement joins TRBV5-1 to TRBJ2-2; a possible D gene is TRBD1 (5 bases). Germline V gene data show CDR1 as SGHRS and CDR2 as YFSETQ. The ends were cut back, 2 bases at V and 5 bases at J, with 10 bases in the middle. The CDR3 extends over 14 amino acids. In DNA form, the CDR3 reads TGCGCCAGCAGCTTTAATCAGGGAACCGGGGAGCTGTTTTTT. The encoded protein is CASSFNQGTGELFF.

J is TRBJ2-3 and V is TRBV9; a weak D match, TRBD1 (6 bases). CDR3 length: 15 amino acids. V lost 0 bases and J lost 4, with 12 bases in between. In germline, CDR1 is SGDLS, CDR2 YYNGEE. CDR3 nucleotides: TGTGCCAGCAGCGTAGAACAGGGAGTCGCAGATACGCAGTATTTT. Translating gives CASSVEQGVADTQYF.

The chain has TRBV2 and TRBJ2-6, with 8 bases lining up with TRBD1. The trim removed 7 bases at V and 2 bases at J, leaving 4 bases unmatched. Germline V gives CDR1 SNHLY, CDR2 FYNNEI. The CDR3 covers 15 residues. Written as DNA, the CDR3 is TGTGCCAGCACTGGACAGGGCACTGGGGCCAACGTCCTGACTTTC. Amino acid sequence: CASTGQGTGANVLTF. The entire variable domain, with the rest obtained from reference TRBV2 and TRBJ2-6, is as follows: EPEVTQTPSHQVTQMGQEVILRCVPISNHLYFYWYRQILGQKVEFLVSFYNNEISEKSEIFDDQFSVERPDGSNFTLKIRSTKLEDSAMYFCASTGQGTGANVLTFGAGSRLTVL.

The chain links TRBV5-4 to TRBJ2-5; TRBD1 matches 9 bases. Germline V CDR1 and CDR2: SGHNT, YYREEE (reference sequence). J gave up 4 bases and V 4 bases, and 5 bases lay outside the gene matches. The CDR3 extends over 14 amino acids. CDR3 residues: CASSAPGQGETQYF. CDR3 DNA sequence: TGTGCCAGCAGCGCTCCGGGACAGGGAGAGACCCAGTACTTC.

The chain joins TRBV18 to TRBJ1-4; a possible D gene is TRBD1 (5 bases). CDR1 KGHSH and CDR2 LQKENI come from the germline V gene. There are 13 residues in the CDR3. Trimming left V 1 base short and J 10 bases short, with 10 bases between. The CDR3 DNA reads as TGTGCCAGCTCACCACGAAGGGGAGTAAAACTGTTTTTT. Its protein is CASSPRRGVKLFF.

V gene TRBV10-3 combines with J gene TRBJ2-1, with 7 bases matching TRBD1. V was pared by 6 bases and J by 5 bases, with 4 bases of the junction left unmatched. Looked up from germline, CDR1 is ENHRY and CDR2 is SYGVKD. The CDR3 runs to 13 residues. The CDR3 nucleotides read TGTGCCATCAGGGGGACAGCAGACAATGAGCAGTTCTTC. Residues: CAIRGTADNEQFF.

The CDR3 nucleotides are TGTGCCAGCAATCACCAGGGACAGGATACTGAAGCTTTCTTT. It specifies CASNHQGQDTEAFF. The chain carries TRBV19 and TRBJ1-1; 8 bases align to TRBD1. This CDR3 has 14 residues. With 9 bases clipped from V and 5 bases from J, the junction kept 11 bases outside the gene matches. Germline V lookup: CDR1 LNHDA, CDR2 SQIVND (reference sequence).

J is TRBJ2-1 and V is TRBV5-1, with D tentatively TRBD2 (5 bases). Germline V gene data show CDR1 as SGHRS and CDR2 as YFSETQ. Trimming left V 0 bases short and J 1 base short, with 8 bases between. The CDR3 is 15 amino acids. This CDR3 reads CASSLVGVSYNEQFF. The CDR3 nucleotides read TGCGCCAGCAGCTTGGTGGGAGTGTCCTACAATGAGCAGTTCTTC.

CDR3 loop: CASSLNFNQPQHF. CDR3 in DNA: TGTGCCAGCAGCTTGAACTTCAATCAGCCCCAGCATTTT. This sequence joins TRBV7-2 and TRBJ1-5, with D hard to call. The CDR3 contains 13 residues. In germline, CDR1 is SGHTA, CDR2 FQGNSA. Trimming left V 3 bases short and J 3 bases short, with 6 bases between.

V gene TRBV5-1 combines with J gene TRBJ2-1; 12 bases are a match to TRBD2. CDR3 length: 15 amino acids. Germline CDR1 and CDR2: SGHRS and YFSETQ. V gave up 4 bases and J gave up 9 bases; unmatched junction bases: 8. This CDR3 reads CASSIRLAGEGEQFF. The CDR3 coding sequence is TGCGCCAGCAGCATTAGACTAGCGGGAGAGGGTGAGCAGTTCTTC.

This sequence joins TRBV7-8 and TRBJ1-5, with D tentatively TRBD1 (5 bases). CDR1 and CDR2 from the germline V gene are SGHVS and FQNEAQ. V lost 0 bases to trimming and J lost 7 bases, with 13 bases between them. The CDR3 covers 15 residues. CDR3 residues: CASSLARDPLQPQHF. The CDR3, as DNA: TGTGCCAGCAGCTTAGCGAGGGACCCACTCCAGCCCCAGCATTTT.

V usage is TRBV11-2 and J usage is TRBJ2-1; D possibly matches TRBD1 or TRBD2 (5 bases each). The CDR3 runs 13 residues. V was trimmed by 7 bases and J by 7 bases, leaving 14 bases between them. The germline gives CDR1 SGHAT, CDR2 FQNNGV. CDR3 sequence (DNA): TGTGCCAGCACCAAATTTGGGGGAAATGAGCAGTTCTTC. Translated, it gives CASTKFGGNEQFF.

This chain joins TRBV7-9 and TRBJ2-3, with TRBD2 identical over 7 bases. J gave up 0 bases and V 4 bases, and 1 base lay outside the gene matches. The CDR3 sequence is 14 residues long. Germline assignment: CDR1 SEHNR and CDR2 FQNEAQ (reference sequence). CDR3 residues: CASSSRGSTDTQYF. The CDR3 region has the DNA TGTGCCAGCAGCTCGCGGGGGAGCACAGATACGCAGTATTTT.

This chain uses TRBV18 with TRBJ2-1; tentative D call: TRBD2 (6 bases). The germline V gene encodes CDR1 KGHSH and CDR2 LQKENI. V was pared by 7 bases and J by 0 bases, with 13 bases between. The CDR3 runs to 15 residues. Here the CDR3 reads CASFLTRSSYNEQFF. The CDR3 DNA sequence: TGTGCCAGCTTCCTGACTAGGAGCTCCTACAATGAGCAGTTCTTC.

The table lists this clone with a few counts. The rearrangement joins TRBV5-1 to TRBJ2-2; D unclear. The germline V gene encodes CDR1 SGHRS and CDR2 YFSETQ. The CDR3 totals 14 residues. Trimming removed 1 base at V and 1 base at J, with 5 bases between. The CDR3 protein is CASSLLGNTGELFF. The CDR3 DNA follows: TGCGCCAGCAGCTTGTTAGGGAACACCGGGGAGCTGTTTTTT.

This chain joins TRBV25-1 and TRBJ2-5; no reliable D call. The V end was cut by 6 bases, the J end by 5 bases, with 7 bases between. Per the germline V gene, CDR1 is MGHDK and CDR2 is SYGVNS. This CDR3 comprises 11 residues. This CDR3 is CASRDPETQYF. The CDR3, as DNA: TGTGCCAGCAGGGATCCCGAGACCCAGTACTTC. Complete variable domain (other parts from reference TRBV25-1 and TRBJ2-5): EADIYQTPRYLVIGTGKKITLECSQTMGHDKMYWYQQDPGMELHLIHYSYGVNSTEKGDLSSESTVSRIRTEHFPLTLESARPSHTSQYLCASRDPETQYFGPGTRLLVL.